Below are 2 T cell receptor beta chains sequenced from a single sample in a study of T cells after yellow fever vaccination. MiXCR, applied by TCRdb to the 5' RACE reads, yields one record per CDR3 protein. The sample consists of about 320,000 distinct CDR3 sequences, 9.5% to 15% of them appearing once. Material: CD4+ T cells sorted from PBMCs, obtained 15 days after the yellow fever booster vaccination. The receptor source for this set is a man between 18 and 35 years old who received the YFV17D yellow fever vaccine.

This clonotype was found many times. Written as DNA, the CDR3 is TGCGCCAGCAGCTTGGAGCTAGGAAGGGATACGCAGTATTTT. It specifies CASSLELGRDTQYF. The chain couples TRBV5-1 to TRBJ2-3; D gene unclear. Germline V gene sequence: CDR1 SGHRS, CDR2 YFSETQ. This CDR3 region has 14 residues. Trimming pared 0 bases from V and 6 bases from J, leaving 11 bases between.

In its sample, this clonotype was seen a few times. J is TRBJ1-6 and V is TRBV5-1; D gene ambiguous. The CDR3 consists of 17 residues. CDR1 SGHRS and CDR2 YFSETQ come from the germline V gene. V dropped 0 bases and J dropped 4 bases, with 14 bases sitting between them. As DNA, the CDR3 is TGCGCCAGCAGCTTGGGTCCGAATGCGGAATATAATTCACCCCTCCACTTT. It is translated as CASSLGPNAEYNSPLHF. Looking up the rest from reference TRBV5-1 and TRBJ1-6 gives the full variable domain: KAGVTQTPRYLIKTRGQQVTLSCSPISGHRSVSWYQQTPGQGLQFLFEYFSETQRNKGNFPGRFSGRQFSNSRSEMNVSTLELGDSALYLCASSLGPNAEYNSPLHFGNGTRLTVT.